The TCR beta chain described here comes from a study of blood T cell repertoires in COVID-19. Study in general: Donors in the United States, Italy and Spain gave samples during acute or convalescent COVID-19.

There are 14 residues in the CDR3. The V gene end was trimmed by 6 bases and the J gene end by 2 bases; junction bases not matched to a gene: 5. CDR1 MNHEY and CDR2 SVGAGI come from the germline V gene. As originally analysed: Reference gene primer amplification gave nucleated cell count estimates. TCRdb's copy holds only in-frame clones and misses some; the assay was immunoSEQ multiplex PCR. Clonal size and the V and J genes are those of that table, whereas D and trimming came from the DNA. The sample lists about 69,000 clones, around 86% occurring once. Specimen: peripheral blood. This TCR was recovered from a man of 80 years or more with acute or convalescent COVID-19. V and J are TRBV6-5 and TRBJ1-2; the match to TRBD1 covers 8 bases. DNA for the CDR3: TGTGCCAGCAGCGGCAGGGGGCGCAACTATGGCTACACCTTC. Its translation: CASSGRGRNYGYTF.